The T cell receptor (beta chain) described here comes from a study of shared clonotypes between healthy human individuals. The repertoire was sequenced with immunoSEQ multiplex PCR; TCRdb's copy has only in-frame clones and lacks some. The table lists some 1 million clones, around 74% of them singletons. This clone has just one count. This sequence may be a read error, since a much larger clone differs from it by one base. This sequence originates from a man between 18 and 29 years old in good health. Specimen: memory CD4+ T cells sorted from blood. Regarding subset: CD45RA-negative fraction.

CDR3 coding DNA: TGCGCCAGCAGCCTTGACAGGGAAGCTTTCTTT. Translation gives CASSLDREAFF. This chain connects TRBV5-1 to TRBJ1-1, with D possibly matching TRBD1 (6 bases). This CDR3 is built from 11 residues. The ends were cut back, 4 bases at V and 8 bases at J, with 9 bases in the middle. Looked up from germline, CDR1 is SGHRS and CDR2 is YFSETQ. Together with reference TRBV5-1 and TRBJ1-1, the CDR3 gives the full variable domain: KAGVTQTPRYLIKTRGQQVTLSCSPISGHRSVSWYQQTPGQGLQFLFEYFSETQRNKGNFPGRFSGRQFSNSRSEMNVSTLELGDSALYLCASSLDREAFFGQGTRLTVV.